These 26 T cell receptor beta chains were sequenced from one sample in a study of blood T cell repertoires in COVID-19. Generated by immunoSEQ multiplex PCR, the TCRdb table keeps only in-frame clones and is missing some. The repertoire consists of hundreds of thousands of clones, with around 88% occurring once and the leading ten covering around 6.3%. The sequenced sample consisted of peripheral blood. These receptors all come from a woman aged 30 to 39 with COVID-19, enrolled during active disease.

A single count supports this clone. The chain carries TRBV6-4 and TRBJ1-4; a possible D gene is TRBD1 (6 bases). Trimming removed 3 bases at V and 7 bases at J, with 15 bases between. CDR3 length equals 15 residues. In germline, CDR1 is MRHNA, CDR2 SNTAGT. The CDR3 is CASSENSGTSEKLFF. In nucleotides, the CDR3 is TGTGCCAGCAGTGAAAATTCGGGGACAAGTGAAAAACTGTTTTTT.

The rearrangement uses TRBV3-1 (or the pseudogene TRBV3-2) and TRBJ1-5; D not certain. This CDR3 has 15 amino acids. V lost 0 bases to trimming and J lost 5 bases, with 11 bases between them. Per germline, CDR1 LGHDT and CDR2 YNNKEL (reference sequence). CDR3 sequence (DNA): TGTGCCAGCAGCCAAGACGGGGTCCGGTATCAGCCCCAGCATTTT. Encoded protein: CASSQDGVRYQPQHF.

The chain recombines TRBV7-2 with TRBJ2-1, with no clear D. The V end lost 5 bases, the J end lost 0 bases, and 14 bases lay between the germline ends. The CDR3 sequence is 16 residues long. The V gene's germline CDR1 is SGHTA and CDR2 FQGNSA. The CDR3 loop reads CASSLRLTDSYNEQFF. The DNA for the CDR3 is TGTGCCAGCAGCCTGCGTCTTACCGACTCCTACAATGAGCAGTTCTTC.

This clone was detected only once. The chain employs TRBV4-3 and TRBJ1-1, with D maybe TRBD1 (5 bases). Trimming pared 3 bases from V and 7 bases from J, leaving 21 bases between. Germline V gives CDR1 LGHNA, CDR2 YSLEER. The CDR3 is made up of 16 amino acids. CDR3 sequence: CASSHPSVGRQFEAFF. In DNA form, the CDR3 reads TGCGCCAGCAGCCACCCCTCAGTTGGGCGACAGTTTGAAGCTTTCTTT.

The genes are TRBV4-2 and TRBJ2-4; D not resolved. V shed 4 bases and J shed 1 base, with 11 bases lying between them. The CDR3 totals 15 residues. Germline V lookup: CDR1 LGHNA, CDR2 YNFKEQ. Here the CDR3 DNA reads TGTGCCAGCAGCCCCACAACGTTGGCCAAAAACATTCAGTACTTC. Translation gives CASSPTTLAKNIQYF.

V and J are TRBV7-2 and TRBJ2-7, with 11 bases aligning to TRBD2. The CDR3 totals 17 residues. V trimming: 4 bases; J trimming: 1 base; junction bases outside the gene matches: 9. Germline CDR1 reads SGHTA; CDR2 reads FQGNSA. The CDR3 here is CASSWGSGRALSYEQYV. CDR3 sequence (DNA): TGTGCCAGCAGCTGGGGTAGCGGGAGGGCTCTTTCCTACGAGCAGTACGTC.

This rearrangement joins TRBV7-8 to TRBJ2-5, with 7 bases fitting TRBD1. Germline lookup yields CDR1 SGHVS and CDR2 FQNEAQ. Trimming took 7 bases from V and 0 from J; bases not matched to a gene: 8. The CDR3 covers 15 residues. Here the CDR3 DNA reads TGTGCCAGCACCCCGGGACAGACCTACCAAGAGACCCAGTACTTC. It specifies CASTPGQTYQETQYF.

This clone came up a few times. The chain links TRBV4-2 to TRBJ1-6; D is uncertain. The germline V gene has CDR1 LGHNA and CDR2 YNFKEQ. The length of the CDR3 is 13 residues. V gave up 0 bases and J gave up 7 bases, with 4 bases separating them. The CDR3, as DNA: TGTGCCAGCAGCCAAGACAGGAATTCACCCCTCCACTTT. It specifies CASSQDRNSPLHF.

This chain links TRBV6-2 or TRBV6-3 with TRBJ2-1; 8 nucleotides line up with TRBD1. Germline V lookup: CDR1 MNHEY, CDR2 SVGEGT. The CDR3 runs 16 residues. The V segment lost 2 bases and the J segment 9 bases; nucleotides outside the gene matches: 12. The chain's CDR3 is CASSYQLGTGELEQFF. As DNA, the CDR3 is TGTGCCAGCAGTTACCAATTGGGGACAGGCGAACTTGAGCAGTTCTTC.

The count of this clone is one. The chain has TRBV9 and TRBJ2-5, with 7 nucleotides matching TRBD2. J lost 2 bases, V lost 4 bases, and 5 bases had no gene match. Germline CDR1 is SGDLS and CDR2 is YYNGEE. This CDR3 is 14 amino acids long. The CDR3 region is CASSIGTIQETQYF. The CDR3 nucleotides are TGTGCCAGCAGCATAGGGACTATTCAAGAGACCCAGTACTTC.

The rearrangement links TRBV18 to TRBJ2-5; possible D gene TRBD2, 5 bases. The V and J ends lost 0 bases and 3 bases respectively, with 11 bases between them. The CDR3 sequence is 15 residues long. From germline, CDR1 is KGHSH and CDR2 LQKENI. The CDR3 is CASSPPGVMKETQYF. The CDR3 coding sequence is TGTGCCAGCTCACCACCCGGGGTTATGAAAGAGACCCAGTACTTC. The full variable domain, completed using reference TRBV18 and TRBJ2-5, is NAGVMQNPRHLVRRRGQEARLRCSPMKGHSHVYWYRQLPEEGLKFMVYLQKENIIDESGMPKERFSAEFPKEGPSILRIQQVVRGDSAAYFCASSPPGVMKETQYFGPGTRLLVL.

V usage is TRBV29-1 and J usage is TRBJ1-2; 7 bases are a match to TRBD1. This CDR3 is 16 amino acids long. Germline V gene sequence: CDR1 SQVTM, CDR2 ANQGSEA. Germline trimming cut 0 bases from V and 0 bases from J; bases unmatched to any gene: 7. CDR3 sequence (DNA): TGCAGCGTTGAAGATTCTTGGACAGGAGCTAACTATGGCTACACCTTC. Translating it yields CSVEDSWTGANYGYTF.

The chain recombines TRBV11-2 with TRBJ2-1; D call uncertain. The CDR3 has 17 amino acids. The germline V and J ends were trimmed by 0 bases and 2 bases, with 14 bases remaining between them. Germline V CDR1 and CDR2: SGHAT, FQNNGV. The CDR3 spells CASSLEFPANTYNEQFF. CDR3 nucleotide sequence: TGTGCCAGCAGCTTAGAGTTTCCAGCGAACACCTACAATGAGCAGTTCTTC. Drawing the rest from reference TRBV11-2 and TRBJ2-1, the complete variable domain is EAGVAQSPRYKIIEKRQSVAFWCNPISGHATLYWYQQILGQGPKLLIQFQNNGVVDDSQLPKDRFSAERLKGVDSTLKIQPAKLEDSAVYLCASSLEFPANTYNEQFFGPGTRLTVL.

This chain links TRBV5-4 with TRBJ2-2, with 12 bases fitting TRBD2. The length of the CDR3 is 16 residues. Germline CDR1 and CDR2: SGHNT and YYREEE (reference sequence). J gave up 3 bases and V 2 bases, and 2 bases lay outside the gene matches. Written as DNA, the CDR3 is TGTGCCAGCAGCTTCGGACTAGCGGGGTACACCGGGGAGCTGTTTTTT. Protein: CASSFGLAGYTGELFF.

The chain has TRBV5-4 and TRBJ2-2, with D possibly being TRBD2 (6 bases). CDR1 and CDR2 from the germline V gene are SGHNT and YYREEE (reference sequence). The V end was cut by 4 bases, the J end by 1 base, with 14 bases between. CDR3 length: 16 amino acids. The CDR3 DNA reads TGTGCCAGCAGCCCCAGACTAGGGGAGAACACCGGGGAGCTGTTTTTT. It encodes CASSPRLGENTGELFF.

CDR3 coding DNA: TGTGCCAGCAGTTTATTAGCGGGGTCCTCCTACAATGAGCAGTTCTTC. It encodes CASSLLAGSSYNEQFF. The chain has TRBV28 and TRBJ2-1; 8 positions match TRBD2. The J segment lost 0 bases and the V segment lost 1 base, leaving 2 bases of the junction unmatched. The CDR3 extends over 16 amino acids. Germline lookup yields CDR1 MDHEN and CDR2 SYDVKM.

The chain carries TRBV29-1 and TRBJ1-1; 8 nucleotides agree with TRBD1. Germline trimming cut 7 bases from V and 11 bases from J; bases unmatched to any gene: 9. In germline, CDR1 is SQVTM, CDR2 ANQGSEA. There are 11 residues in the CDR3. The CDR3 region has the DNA TGCAGCGCCCGGCAGGGGGCGGTGGCTTTCTTT. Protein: CSARQGAVAFF. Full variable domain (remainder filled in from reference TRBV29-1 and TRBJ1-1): SAVISQKPSRDICQRGTSLTIQCQVDSQVTMMFWYRQQPGQSLTLIATANQGSEATYESGFVIDKFPISRPNLTFSTLTVSNMSPEDSSIYLCSARQGAVAFFGQGTRLTVV.

CDR3 residues: CASSVGPGAETQYF. Written as DNA, the CDR3 is TGTGCCAGCAGCGTAGGGCCAGGGGCAGAGACCCAGTACTTC. The chain recombines TRBV9 with TRBJ2-5, with a weak D call TRBD1 (6 bases). CDR3 size: 14 residues. Germline CDR1 and CDR2: SGDLS and YYNGEE. V shed 0 bases and J shed 4 bases, with 10 bases lying between them.

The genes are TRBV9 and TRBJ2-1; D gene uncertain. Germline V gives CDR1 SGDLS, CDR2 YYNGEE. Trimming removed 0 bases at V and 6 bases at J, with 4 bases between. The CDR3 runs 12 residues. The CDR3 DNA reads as TGTGCCAGCAGCGTAGACAGCAATGAGCAGTTCTTC. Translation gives CASSVDSNEQFF.

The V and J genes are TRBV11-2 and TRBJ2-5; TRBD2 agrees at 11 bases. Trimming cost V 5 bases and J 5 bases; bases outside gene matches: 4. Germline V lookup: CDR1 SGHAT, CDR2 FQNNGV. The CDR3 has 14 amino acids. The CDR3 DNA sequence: TGTGCCAGCAGCCGTAGCGGGGGGGCCGAGACCCAGTACTTC. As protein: CASSRSGGAETQYF.

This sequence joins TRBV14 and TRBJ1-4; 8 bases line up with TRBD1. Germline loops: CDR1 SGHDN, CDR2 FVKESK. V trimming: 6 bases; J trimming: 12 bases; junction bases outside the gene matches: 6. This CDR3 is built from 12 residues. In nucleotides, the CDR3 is TGTGCCAGCAGACCCACAGGGGGTGAACTGTTTTTT. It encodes CASRPTGGELFF.

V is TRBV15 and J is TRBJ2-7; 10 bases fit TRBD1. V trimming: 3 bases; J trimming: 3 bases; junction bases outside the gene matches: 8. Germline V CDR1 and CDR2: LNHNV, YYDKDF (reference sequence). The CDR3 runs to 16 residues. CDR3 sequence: CATSRGPGQGFYEQYF. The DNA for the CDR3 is TGTGCCACCAGCAGGGGACCGGGACAGGGGTTCTACGAGCAGTACTTC.

For the CDR3, the DNA is TGTGCCAGCAGTTACGGGGCACAAGAGACCCAGTACTTC. It encodes CASSYGAQETQYF. The chain has TRBV6-5 and TRBJ2-5; tentative D call: TRBD1 (5 bases). The CDR3 is 13 residues long. V lost 2 bases, J lost 2 bases, and 6 bases lay in between. Germline assignment: CDR1 MNHEY and CDR2 SVGAGI.

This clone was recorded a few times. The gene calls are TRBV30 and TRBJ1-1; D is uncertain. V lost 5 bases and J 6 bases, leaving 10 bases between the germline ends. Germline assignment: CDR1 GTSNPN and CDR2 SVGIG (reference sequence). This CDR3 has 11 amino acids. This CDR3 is CAWGLEAEAFF. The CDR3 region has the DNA TGTGCCTGGGGCCTCGAGGCTGAAGCTTTCTTT. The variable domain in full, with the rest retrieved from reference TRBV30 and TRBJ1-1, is SQTIHQWPATLVQPVGSPLSLECTVEGTSNPNLYWYRQAAGRGLQLLFYSVGIGQISSEVPQNLSASRPQDRQFILSSKKLLLSDSGFYLCAWGLEAEAFFGQGTRLTVV.

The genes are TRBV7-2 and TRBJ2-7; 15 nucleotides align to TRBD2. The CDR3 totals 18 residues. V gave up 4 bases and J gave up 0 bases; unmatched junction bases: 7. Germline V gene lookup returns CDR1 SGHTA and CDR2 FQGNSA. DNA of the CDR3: TGTGCCAGCAGCTACGGACTAGCGGGGGGGTTCAGCTCCTACGAGCAGTACTTC. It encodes CASSYGLAGGFSSYEQYF.

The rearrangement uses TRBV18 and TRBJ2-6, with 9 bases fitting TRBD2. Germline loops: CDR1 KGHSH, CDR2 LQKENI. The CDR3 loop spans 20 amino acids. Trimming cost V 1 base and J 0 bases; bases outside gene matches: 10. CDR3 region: CASSPRLAGGTSSGANVLTF. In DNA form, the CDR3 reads TGTGCCAGCTCACCACGACTCGCGGGGGGGACGAGCTCTGGGGCCAACGTCCTGACTTTC.